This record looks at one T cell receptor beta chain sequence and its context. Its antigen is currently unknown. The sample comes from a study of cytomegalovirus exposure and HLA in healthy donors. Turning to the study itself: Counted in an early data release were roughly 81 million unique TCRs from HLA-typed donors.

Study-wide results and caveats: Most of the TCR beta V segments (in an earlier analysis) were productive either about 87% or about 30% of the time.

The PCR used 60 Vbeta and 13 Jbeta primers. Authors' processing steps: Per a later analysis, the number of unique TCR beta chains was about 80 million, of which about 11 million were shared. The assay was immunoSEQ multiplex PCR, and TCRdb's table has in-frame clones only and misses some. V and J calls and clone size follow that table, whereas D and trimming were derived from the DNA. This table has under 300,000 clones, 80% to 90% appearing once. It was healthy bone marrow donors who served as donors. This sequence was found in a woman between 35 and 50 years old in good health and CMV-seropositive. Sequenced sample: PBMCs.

This CDR3 reads CASRVTPGQGQFYSNQPQHF. The CDR3 DNA follows: TGTGCCAGCAGGGTTACGCCGGGACAGGGACAATTTTATAGCAATCAGCCCCAGCATTTT. V gene TRBV6-4 combines with J gene TRBJ1-5, with 9 bases matching TRBD1. This CDR3 has 20 amino acids. V shed 6 bases and J 0 bases; nucleotides not matched to a gene: 18. CDR1 and CDR2 (germline): MRHNA, SNTAGT.